Below are 17 T cell receptor beta chains sequenced from a single sample in a study of T cells in Graves' hyperthyroidism and ophthalmopathy. TCR beta CDR3 sequences were amplified from RNA transcripts. The study used the HTBI primer set for a first-round RT-PCR of the TCR CDR3. A single record per CDR3 protein comes from TCRdb applying MiXCR to the multiplex PCR reads. The data contain around 500,000 distinct CDR3 sequences, 15% to 20% of them singletons. The specimen sequenced was blood. All receptors come from a woman aged 25 to 39 with Graves' ophthalmopathy.

V usage is TRBV27 and J usage is TRBJ2-7; a weak D match, TRBD2 (6 bases). This CDR3 contains 14 residues. Germline lookup yields CDR1 MNHEY and CDR2 SMNVEV (reference sequence). Trimming took 8 bases from V and 3 from J, leaving 17 bases between them. CDR3 loop: CASSFRESYYEQYF. The CDR3 DNA is TGTGCCAGCTCCTTCCGGGAGTCCTACTACGAGCAGTACTTC.

The chain carries TRBV7-2 and TRBJ2-2; 14 nucleotides agree with TRBD2. The V gene's germline CDR1 is SGHTA and CDR2 FQGNSA. The CDR3 contains 16 residues. V lost 4 bases, J lost 7 bases, and 5 bases stayed unmatched. This CDR3 reads CASSWGLAGEYGELFF. The CDR3 DNA sequence: TGTGCCAGCAGCTGGGGACTAGCGGGAGAGTACGGGGAGCTGTTTTTT.

This clonotype was found many times. The chain links TRBV13 to TRBJ2-1; tentative D call: TRBD1 (5 bases). Trimming stripped 1 base from V and 6 bases from J, with 13 bases between. There are 15 residues in the CDR3. Germline CDR1 is PRHDT and CDR2 is FYEKMQ (reference sequence). The CDR3 reads CASSLVPQGANEQFF. The CDR3 bases are TGTGCCAGCAGCTTAGTTCCGCAGGGTGCCAATGAGCAGTTCTTC. Full variable domain (missing parts from reference TRBV13 and TRBJ2-1): AAGVIQSPRHLIKEKRETATLKCYPIPRHDTVYWYQQGPGQDPQFLISFYEKMQSDKGSIPDRFSAQQFSDYHSELNMSSLELGDSALYFCASSLVPQGANEQFFGPGTRLTVL.

Here the CDR3 DNA reads TGTGCCAGCAGCGTAGTGGAGGCGGGAGGGGGCACAGATACGCAGTATTTT. Protein: CASSVVEAGGGTDTQYF. The chain joins TRBV9 to TRBJ2-3; 9 bases are a match to TRBD2. This CDR3 spans 17 amino acids. Germline CDR1 SGDLS, CDR2 YYNGEE. J gave up 1 base and V 0 bases, and 6 bases lay outside the gene matches.

In this sample, this clonotype turned up many times. The chain recombines TRBV2 with TRBJ2-1, with 9 bases identical to TRBD2. The CDR3 runs to 15 residues. Trimming at V came to 0 bases and at J to 4 bases, leaving 1 base not matched to a gene. Germline V lookup: CDR1 SNHLY, CDR2 FYNNEI. In nucleotides, the CDR3 is TGTGCCAGCAGTGAAGCCCTAGCGGGGTACAATGAGCAGTTCTTC. Amino acids: CASSEALAGYNEQFF.

In this sample, this clonotype turned up many times. This sequence joins TRBV7-2 and TRBJ1-1; no reliable D call. Trimming took off 6 bases at V and 4 bases at J, with 6 bases between the two ends. Looked up from germline, CDR1 is SGHTA and CDR2 is FQGNSA. This CDR3 comprises 11 residues. CDR3 loop: CASRPSTEAFF. For the CDR3, the DNA is TGTGCCAGCAGGCCCAGCACTGAAGCTTTCTTT.

The table lists this clonotype with a few counts. The conserved closing phenylalanine or tryptophan is absent in this CDR3, likely reflecting a read error. The chain carries TRBV11-2 and TRBJ2-7; no reliable D call. CDR1 and CDR2 (germline): SGHAT, FQNNGV. V dropped 2 bases and J dropped 2 bases, with 13 bases sitting between them. The CDR3 is 15 amino acids. CDR3 nucleotides: TGTGCCAGCAGCTTACTCCGGGTGGGCCCCTACGAGCAGTACCTC. Its translation: CASSLLRVGPYEQYL.

This clonotype has a single count. V gene TRBV19 combines with J gene TRBJ2-4; D might be TRBD1 (5 bases). Looked up from germline, CDR1 is LNHDA and CDR2 is SQIVND (reference sequence). This CDR3 comprises 12 residues. V lost 6 bases and J 6 bases, leaving 9 bases between the germline ends. CDR3 loop: CASSPQGNIQYF. The CDR3 DNA reads as TGTGCCAGTAGCCCCCAGGGAAACATTCAGTACTTC.

This chain joins TRBV7-9 and TRBJ2-5; D is unclear. This CDR3 has 14 residues. Germline V lookup: CDR1 SEHNR, CDR2 FQNEAQ (reference sequence). V gave up 2 bases and J gave up 2 bases, with 9 bases separating them. The CDR3 DNA is TGTGCCAGCAGCTTATCCGCAGGACAAGAGACCCAGTACTTC. Translated, it gives CASSLSAGQETQYF. The full variable domain, with the rest looked up from reference TRBV7-9 and TRBJ2-5, is DTGVSQNPRHKITKRGQNVTFRCDPISEHNRLYWYRQTLGQGPEFLTYFQNEAQLEKSRLLSDRFSAERPKGSFSTLEIQRTEQGDSAMYLCASSLSAGQETQYFGPGTRLLVL.

The CDR3: CASSSAGTSGGNEQFF. The CDR3 DNA follows: TGCGCCAGCAGCTCGGCCGGGACTAGCGGGGGGAATGAGCAGTTCTTC. The V gene is TRBV5-1, the J gene TRBJ2-1; 15 bases match TRBD2. Germline V gene data show CDR1 as SGHRS and CDR2 as YFSETQ. The CDR3 sequence is 16 residues long. The junction had 5 bases not matched to a gene; V was cut back by 3 bases and J by 7 bases.

This clonotype was observed many times. This chain links TRBV30 with TRBJ1-2; 7 bases match TRBD1. Germline CDR1 is GTSNPN and CDR2 is SVGIG (reference sequence). V lost 3 bases and J lost 4; bases outside the gene matches: 8. The CDR3 spans 14 residues. DNA for the CDR3: TGTGCCTGGAGCCTGGGACAGACCTTCTATGGCTACACCTTC. It translates to CAWSLGQTFYGYTF.

This clonotype was counted ten times or more. V and J are TRBV2 and TRBJ2-3, with 9 nucleotides matching TRBD2. Germline V gives CDR1 SNHLY, CDR2 FYNNEI. This CDR3 spans 16 amino acids. V shed 5 bases, J shed 0 bases, and the junction held 6 bases outside the gene matches. The CDR3 coding sequence is TGTGCCAGCAGTTTCCCTCTAGCGGGAAGCACAGATACGCAGTATTTT. Translating it yields CASSFPLAGSTDTQYF. The full variable domain, rest sourced from reference TRBV2 and TRBJ2-3, is EPEVTQTPSHQVTQMGQEVILRCVPISNHLYFYWYRQILGQKVEFLVSFYNNEISEKSEIFDDQFSVERPDGSNFTLKIRSTKLEDSAMYFCASSFPLAGSTDTQYFGPGTRLTVL.

This clonotype showed up many times. This chain joins TRBV28 and TRBJ2-2; 9 bases match TRBD1. V lost 6 bases, J lost 4 bases, and 9 bases stayed unmatched. Germline loops: CDR1 MDHEN, CDR2 SYDVKM. The CDR3 totals 16 residues. The CDR3 spells CASSTPGQGPTGELFF. The CDR3 bases are TGTGCCAGCAGCACTCCGGGACAGGGACCCACCGGGGAGCTGTTTTTT. Full variable domain (missing parts from reference TRBV28 and TRBJ2-2): DVKVTQSSRYLVKRTGEKVFLECVQDMDHENMFWYRQDPGLGLRLIYFSYDVKMKEKGDIPEGYSVSREKKERFSLILESASTNQTSMYLCASSTPGQGPTGELFFGEGSRLTVL.

Turning to this clonotype: A much larger clonotype is one base distant, so this may be a read error. The gene calls are TRBV7-7 and TRBJ2-2; TRBD1 might be the D (6 bases). This CDR3 has 14 residues. The V end was cut by 8 bases, the J end by 1 base, with 11 bases between. The germline CDR1 and CDR2 sequences are SSHAT and FNYEAQ (reference sequence). The CDR3 region has the DNA TGTGCCAGCGGCCCGGGACAGAACACCGGGGAGCTGTTTTTT. It encodes CASGPGQNTGELFF.

The gene calls are TRBV7-3 and TRBJ2-2, with 10 bases fitting TRBD2. V trimming: 1 base; J trimming: 5 bases; junction bases outside the gene matches: 1. CDR1 is SGHTA and CDR2 is FQGTGA in the germline V gene. The CDR3 runs to 15 residues. The CDR3 protein is CASSLIAGGTGELFF. The CDR3 nucleotides read TGTGCCAGCAGCTTAATAGCGGGAGGTACCGGGGAGCTGTTTTTT.

This clonotype was seen ten or more times. The chain joins TRBV7-9 to TRBJ2-2; 10 bases line up with TRBD2. Germline lookup yields CDR1 SEHNR and CDR2 FQNEAQ (reference sequence). V lost 5 bases and J lost 2; bases outside the gene matches: 5. The CDR3 has 16 amino acids. CDR3 region: CASSGGLAENTGELFF. For the CDR3, the DNA is TGTGCCAGCAGCGGAGGACTAGCGGAAAACACCGGGGAGCTGTTTTTT.

The chain combines TRBV29-1 with TRBJ1-2, with D unresolved. Germline lookup yields CDR1 SQVTM and CDR2 ANQGSEA. Trimming left V 3 bases short and J 4 bases short, with 12 bases between. There are 13 residues in the CDR3. The CDR3 here is CSVEDSRGYGYTF. CDR3 coding DNA: TGCAGCGTTGAGGATAGTAGAGGCTATGGCTACACCTTC.